The 22 T cell receptor beta chains presented below share a single source sample, sequenced in a study of T cell responses to AZD1222 COVID-19 vaccine. Sequencing used immunoSEQ multiplex PCR; TCRdb keeps in-frame clones, though not all of them. The sample has around 80,000 clones; about 80% are singletons. The sequencing used peripheral blood, collected 28 days after the second AZD1222 dose. All receptors derive from an adult who received the AZD1222 COVID-19 vaccine.

V and J are TRBV6-1 and TRBJ1-5; D is unresolved. The germline V gene has CDR1 MNHNS and CDR2 SASEGT. V was clipped by 1 base and J by 0 bases, with 4 bases between them. This CDR3 has 14 amino acids. Written as DNA, the CDR3 is TGTGCCAGCAGTGAAGTCTTTAGCAATCAGCCCCAGCATTTT. Translation: CASSEVFSNQPQHF.

This clone was observed a single time. The chain employs TRBV18 and TRBJ2-5; weak D call: TRBD1 (6 bases). The CDR3 spans 16 residues. Germline-derived CDR1 and CDR2 are KGHSH and LQKENI. V was trimmed by 2 bases and J by 3 bases, leaving 16 bases between them. Written as DNA, the CDR3 is TGTGCCAGCTCACCAATTCTCGACAGGTCGGAAGAGACCCAGTACTTC. This translates into CASSPILDRSEETQYF.

This rearrangement joins TRBV9 to TRBJ1-1; no definite D call. From germline, CDR1 is SGDLS and CDR2 YYNGEE. The CDR3 is 15 residues long. The germline V and J ends were trimmed by 3 bases and 1 base, with 13 bases remaining between them. The CDR3 region is CASSGPGGTNTEAFF. CDR3 DNA: TGTGCCAGCAGCGGTCCTGGCGGTACGAACACTGAAGCTTTCTTT.

The chain uses TRBV28 and TRBJ1-1; TRBD1 matches 8 bases. CDR1 and CDR2 (germline): MDHEN, SYDVKM. CDR3 size: 13 residues. V was pared by 2 bases and J by 10 bases, with 6 bases of the junction left unmatched. The CDR3 here is CASSLPDRGRAFF. The CDR3 DNA reads TGTGCCAGCAGTTTACCCGACAGGGGCAGAGCTTTCTTT.

The chain recombines TRBV9 with TRBJ2-3; D ambiguous. CDR1 and CDR2 (germline): SGDLS, YYNGEE. The germline V and J ends were trimmed by 0 bases and 3 bases, with 11 bases remaining between them. The CDR3 has 15 amino acids. CDR3 coding DNA: TGTGCCAGCAGCGTAGGGCCAGGTACAACAGATACGCAGTATTTT. This sequence encodes CASSVGPGTTDTQYF.

This clone has a single count. This sequence joins TRBV7-8 and TRBJ2-5, with D perhaps matching TRBD1 (6 bases). Germline V lookup: CDR1 SGHVS, CDR2 FQNEAQ. This CDR3 comprises 15 residues. Trimming pared 5 bases from V and 2 bases from J, leaving 15 bases between. The CDR3 here is CASSTRGQKQETQYF. The CDR3 DNA follows: TGTGCCAGCAGCACCCGAGGACAGAAACAAGAGACCCAGTACTTC.

V and J are TRBV5-4 and TRBJ2-3, with D perhaps matching TRBD2 (7 bases). V was shortened by 1 base and J by 6 bases, with 18 bases between the two germline ends. Germline V gene data show CDR1 as SGHNT and CDR2 as YYREEE (reference sequence). The CDR3 spans 16 residues. The CDR3 DNA sequence: TGTGCCAGCAGCTTGTTTCGGGGGGCTGAGGCGGATACGCAGTATTTT. Translation: CASSLFRGAEADTQYF.

The J gene is TRBJ1-1, the V gene TRBV27; 11 bases map to TRBD1. The CDR3 runs to 14 residues. In germline, CDR1 is MNHEY, CDR2 SMNVEV (reference sequence). With V trimmed by 4 bases and J by 4 bases, 2 bases remained unmatched. CDR3 loop: CASSSGTGGTEAFF. CDR3 sequence (DNA): TGTGCCAGCAGTTCTGGGACAGGGGGCACTGAAGCTTTCTTT.

The chain uses TRBV28 and TRBJ2-7; the match to TRBD1 covers 7 bases. CDR1 is MDHEN and CDR2 is SYDVKM in the germline V gene. The CDR3 length is 11 residues. V trimming: 8 bases; J trimming: 5 bases; junction bases outside the gene matches: 3. This chain's CDR3 is CASLGGNEQYF. The CDR3 coding sequence is TGTGCCAGCTTAGGGGGCAACGAGCAGTACTTC.

J is TRBJ2-7 and V is TRBV7-2; tentatively, D is TRBD2 (5 bases). Per germline, CDR1 SGHTA and CDR2 FQGNSA. The CDR3 covers 12 residues. V lost 1 base and J lost 6, with 7 bases in between. This CDR3 reads CASSLVAGEQYF. As DNA, the CDR3 is TGTGCCAGCAGCTTAGTGGCGGGCGAGCAGTACTTC. Full variable domain (missing parts from reference TRBV7-2 and TRBJ2-7): GAGVSQSPSNKVTEKGKDVELRCDPISGHTALYWYRQSLGQGLEFLIYFQGNSAPDKSGLPSDRFSAERTGGSVSTLTIQRTQQEDSAVYLCASSLVAGEQYFGPGTRLTVT.

The chain carries TRBV27 and TRBJ2-7; 12 bases align to TRBD2. The CDR3 sequence is 16 residues long. Germline V gene data show CDR1 as MNHEY and CDR2 as SMNVEV (reference sequence). Germline trimming cut 5 bases from V and 2 bases from J; bases unmatched to any gene: 7. This CDR3 is CASSLQTSGGPYEQYF. For the CDR3, the DNA is TGTGCCAGCAGTCTTCAGACTAGCGGGGGCCCCTACGAGCAGTACTTC.

This clone was recorded once. The chain is built from TRBV24-1 and TRBJ1-6, with 9 bases identical to TRBD1. With 4 bases clipped from V and 9 bases from J, the junction kept 6 bases outside the gene matches. Germline values: CDR1 KGHDR, CDR2 SFDVKD. This CDR3 region has 15 residues. DNA for the CDR3: TGTGCCACCAGTGAGGGCGGACAGGGGACTTCACCCCTCCACTTT. Protein sequence: CATSEGGQGTSPLHF.

The chain carries TRBV28 and TRBJ1-2, with 8 nucleotides matching TRBD1. CDR3 length: 24 residues. V shed 2 bases and J 0 bases; nucleotides not matched to a gene: 29. The germline V gene has CDR1 MDHEN and CDR2 SYDVKM. CDR3 nucleotides: TGTGCCAGCAGTTTAGGGTTTAACTTTGGGGGAATCTACAGGGGGGAAAAAGCTAACTATGGCTACACCTTC. It encodes CASSLGFNFGGIYRGEKANYGYTF.

The chain uses TRBV18 and TRBJ1-5; weak D call: TRBD1 (5 bases). The V gene lost 3 bases and the J gene lost 1 base, with 10 bases spanning the gap. The CDR3 has 15 residues. The germline V gene has CDR1 KGHSH and CDR2 LQKENI. CDR3 loop: CASSPGVQSNQPQHF. CDR3 sequence (DNA): TGTGCCAGCTCACCGGGGGTTCAGAGCAATCAGCCCCAGCATTTT.

This chain uses TRBV30 with TRBJ1-5; the D gene is possibly TRBD1 (6 bases). V was shortened by 1 base and J by 1 base, with 8 bases between the two germline ends. This CDR3 is built from 14 residues. Germline loops: CDR1 GTSNPN, CDR2 SVGIG (reference sequence). The CDR3: CAWSGGQSNQPQHF. DNA for the CDR3: TGTGCCTGGAGTGGCGGACAGAGCAATCAGCCCCAGCATTTT.

The gene calls are TRBV5-6 and TRBJ2-2, with no clear D. From germline, CDR1 is SGHDT and CDR2 YYEEEE. This CDR3 region has 12 residues. Deletions cut 0 bases from V and 6 bases from J, with 3 bases between. The CDR3 sequence is CASSLASGELFF. The CDR3 nucleotides are TGTGCCAGCAGCTTGGCATCCGGGGAGCTGTTTTTT. The full variable domain, in which reference TRBV5-6 and TRBJ2-2 provide the parts outside the CDR3, is DAGVTQSPTHLIKTRGQQVTLRCSPKSGHDTVSWYQQALGQGPQFIFQYYEEEERQRGNFPDRFSGHQFPNYSSELNVNALLLGDSALYLCASSLASGELFFGEGSRLTVL.

The V call is TRBV7-6, the J call TRBJ2-7; 8 nucleotides agree with TRBD1. The CDR3 covers 15 residues. V lost 5 bases, J lost 0 bases, and 6 bases stayed unmatched. CDR1 is SGHVS, CDR2 FNYEAQ, per germline. The CDR3 protein is CASSLLQGVSYEQYF. The CDR3 DNA follows: TGTGCCAGCAGCCTTTTACAGGGGGTCTCCTACGAGCAGTACTTC. Supplemented by reference TRBV7-6 and TRBJ2-7, the full variable domain reads GAGVSQSPRYKVTKRGQDVALRCDPISGHVSLYWYRQALGQGPEFLTYFNYEAQQDKSGLPNDRFSAERPEGSISTLTIQRTEQRDSAMYRCASSLLQGVSYEQYFGPGTRLTVT.

V is TRBV19 and J is TRBJ2-3; TRBD1 is a possible D gene (6 bases). Trimming took 4 bases from V and 1 from J, leaving 15 bases between them. There are 16 residues in the CDR3. Germline V gene sequence: CDR1 LNHDA, CDR2 SQIVND (reference sequence). The chain's CDR3 is CASSTKPRQGTDTQYF. As DNA, the CDR3 is TGTGCCAGTAGTACCAAACCCCGACAGGGCACAGATACGCAGTATTTT.

The chain employs TRBV2 and TRBJ2-5; maybe TRBD1 (5 bases). The CDR3 sequence is 15 residues long. The V and J ends lost 1 base and 0 bases respectively, with 9 bases between them. Per germline, CDR1 SNHLY and CDR2 FYNNEI. CDR3 DNA: TGTGCCAGCAGTGAAGTCAGGGCGTACCAAGAGACCCAGTACTTC. Its protein product is CASSEVRAYQETQYF. Combining the CDR3 with reference TRBV2 and TRBJ2-5 gives the whole variable domain EPEVTQTPSHQVTQMGQEVILRCVPISNHLYFYWYRQILGQKVEFLVSFYNNEISEKSEIFDDQFSVERPDGSNFTLKIRSTKLEDSAMYFCASSEVRAYQETQYFGPGTRLLVL.

The rearrangement uses TRBV9 and TRBJ1-5, with D uncertain. Between the trimmed V and J ends, which lost 3 bases and 2 bases, there was a span of 9 bases. Germline V gives CDR1 SGDLS, CDR2 YYNGEE. The CDR3 extends over 14 amino acids. CDR3 bases: TGTGCCAGCAGCGCCTCAAGTGGCAATCAGCCCCAGCATTTT. It yields the protein CASSASSGNQPQHF.

As concerns this clone: At one boundary the junction diverges from the germline segment, which might be a read error. The chain links TRBV9 to TRBJ2-5; 9 nucleotides line up with TRBD2. The CDR3 has 15 amino acids. Per the germline V gene, CDR1 is SGDLS and CDR2 is YYNGEE. The CDR3 spells CASSGPTSGGETQYF. CDR3 DNA: TGTGCCAGCAGCGGGCCGACTAGCGGAGGGGAGACCCAATACTTC. Full variable domain (rest looked up from reference TRBV9 and TRBJ2-5): DSGVTQTPKHLITATGQRVTLRCSPRSGDLSVYWYQQSLDQGLQFLIQYYNGEERAKGNILERFSAQQFPDLHSELNLSSLELGDSALYFCASSGPTSGGETQYFGPGTRLLVL.

As to this clone: The sample holds other DNA sequences that translate to the same CDR3. The rearrangement joins TRBV7-2 to TRBJ1-2, with 8 bases matching TRBD1. Trimming took 1 base from V and 2 from J; bases not matched to a gene: 3. Per germline, CDR1 SGHTA and CDR2 FQGNSA. The CDR3 has 15 amino acids. The CDR3 DNA is TGTGCCAGCAGCTTAGACAGGGGGTCAAACTATGGCTACACCTTC. The encoded protein is CASSLDRGSNYGYTF.